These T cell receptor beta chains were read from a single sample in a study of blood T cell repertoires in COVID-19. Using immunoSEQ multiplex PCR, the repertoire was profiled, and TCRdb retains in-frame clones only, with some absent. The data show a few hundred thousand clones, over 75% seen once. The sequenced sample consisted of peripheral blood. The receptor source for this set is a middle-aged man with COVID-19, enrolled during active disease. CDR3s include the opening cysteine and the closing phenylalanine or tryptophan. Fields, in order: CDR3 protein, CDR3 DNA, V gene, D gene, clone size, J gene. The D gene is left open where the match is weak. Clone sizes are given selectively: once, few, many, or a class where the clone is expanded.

CDR3 protein: CASSLGQGEAPLHF
CDR3 DNA: TGCGCCAGCAGCTTGGGACAGGGGGAAGCACCCCTCCACTTT
V gene: TRBV5-1
D gene: TRBD1
clone size: NA
J gene: TRBJ1-6

CDR3 protein: CASSKVPGNYGYTF
CDR3 DNA: TGTGCCAGCAGCAAAGTCCCGGGGAACTATGGCTACACCTTC
V gene: TRBV21-1
D gene: NA
clone size: NA
J gene: TRBJ1-2

CDR3 protein: CASSSTGFENTIYF
CDR3 DNA: TGTGCCAGCAGCTCAACAGGGTTTGAAAACACCATATATTTT
V gene: TRBV28
D gene: NA
clone size: NA
J gene: TRBJ1-3

CDR3 protein: CAISLEGAGYTF
CDR3 DNA: TGTGCCATCAGTTTGGAGGGGGCTGGCTACACCTTC
V gene: TRBV10-3
D gene: TRBD1
clone size: few
J gene: TRBJ1-2

CDR3 protein: CASSFGQAAEKLFF
CDR3 DNA: TGTGCCAGCAGCTTCGGACAGGCGGCTGAAAAACTGTTTTTT
V gene: TRBV7-2
D gene: TRBD1
clone size: NA
J gene: TRBJ1-4

CDR3 protein: CASSRGQYNSPLHF
CDR3 DNA: TGTGCCAGCAGCCGGGGACAGTATAATTCACCCCTCCACTTT
V gene: TRBV6-2/TRBV6-3
D gene: TRBD1
clone size: NA
J gene: TRBJ1-6

CDR3 protein: CASSYSLRGTPYEQYF
CDR3 DNA: TGTGCCAGCAGTTACTCGTTACGCGGTACCCCCTACGAGCAGTACTTC
V gene: TRBV6-5
D gene: NA
clone size: NA
J gene: TRBJ2-7

CDR3 protein: CASRSGTGGFEAFF
CDR3 DNA: TGTGCCAGCAGGTCCGGGACAGGGGGTTTTGAAGCTTTCTTT
V gene: TRBV2
D gene: TRBD1
clone size: once
J gene: TRBJ1-1

CDR3 protein: CATSRDRPSGANVLTF
CDR3 DNA: TGTGCCACCAGCAGGGACAGGCCCTCTGGGGCCAACGTCCTGACTTTC
V gene: TRBV15
D gene: TRBD1
clone size: NA
J gene: TRBJ2-6

CDR3 protein: CAWSVRRGSSNQPQHF
CDR3 DNA: TGTGCCTGGAGTGTACGCAGGGGAAGTAGCAATCAGCCCCAGCATTTT
V gene: TRBV30
D gene: NA
clone size: few
J gene: TRBJ1-5

CDR3 protein: CASSYGQTGREQYF
CDR3 DNA: TGTGCCAGCAGTTACGGCCAAACAGGGCGCGAGCAGTACTTC
V gene: TRBV6-2/TRBV6-3
D gene: NA
clone size: NA
J gene: TRBJ2-7

CDR3 protein: CASSISGGSYNEQFF
CDR3 DNA: TGTGCCAGTAGTATTAGCGGGGGGTCCTACAATGAGCAGTTCTTC
V gene: TRBV19
D gene: TRBD2
clone size: NA
J gene: TRBJ2-1

CDR3 protein: CASTSGQNYEQYF
CDR3 DNA: TGTGCCAGTACCTCGGGACAGAATTACGAGCAGTACTTC
V gene: TRBV19
D gene: TRBD1
clone size: NA
J gene: TRBJ2-7

CDR3 protein: CASSVGYRGGGNEQFF
CDR3 DNA: TGTGCCAGCAGCGTAGGGTATCGGGGAGGGGGCAATGAGCAGTTCTTC
V gene: TRBV9
D gene: NA
clone size: NA
J gene: TRBJ2-1

CDR3 protein: CASSPIGLAGSTDTQYF
CDR3 DNA: TGTGCCAGCAGCCCCATCGGACTAGCGGGCTCCACAGATACGCAGTATTTT
V gene: TRBV7-2
D gene: TRBD2
clone size: NA
J gene: TRBJ2-3

CDR3 protein: CASRDLTGNGETQYF
CDR3 DNA: TGTGCCAGCAGGGACCTGACAGGGAATGGGGAGACCCAGTACTTC
V gene: TRBV6-1
D gene: TRBD1
clone size: NA
J gene: TRBJ2-5

CDR3 protein: CASRRGISYNEQFF
CDR3 DNA: TGTGCCAGCAGGAGGGGGATTTCCTACAATGAGCAGTTCTTC
V gene: TRBV28
D gene: NA
clone size: once
J gene: TRBJ2-1

CDR3 protein: CASSQDRGLAGVGETQYF
CDR3 DNA: TGTGCCAGCAGCCAAGATCGGGGACTAGCGGGGGTGGGAGAGACCCAGTACTTC
V gene: TRBV4-2
D gene: TRBD2
clone size: NA
J gene: TRBJ2-5

CDR3 protein: CASSERDRGQSLNEAFF
CDR3 DNA: TGCGCCAGCAGTGAAAGAGACAGGGGGCAGTCTTTGAATGAAGCTTTCTTT
V gene: TRBV10-1
D gene: TRBD1
clone size: NA
J gene: TRBJ1-1

CDR3 protein: CASSSGTGRGNQPQHF
CDR3 DNA: TGTGCCAGCAGCTCCGGGACAGGGCGCGGCAATCAGCCCCAGCATTTT
V gene: TRBV5-5
D gene: TRBD1
clone size: NA
J gene: TRBJ1-5

CDR3 protein: CASRPGTDYEQYF
CDR3 DNA: TGTGCCAGCAGGCCAGGAACAGACTACGAGCAGTACTTC
V gene: TRBV6-6
D gene: NA
clone size: once
J gene: TRBJ2-7

CDR3 protein: CASSSLWTENTEAFF
CDR3 DNA: TGTGCCAGCAGTTCCCTTTGGACAGAAAACACTGAAGCTTTCTTT
V gene: TRBV28
D gene: NA
clone size: NA
J gene: TRBJ1-1

CDR3 protein: CASSPLGRGTPDTQYF
CDR3 DNA: TGTGCCAGCTCACCCCTGGGCAGGGGGACCCCAGATACGCAGTATTTT
V gene: TRBV18
D gene: TRBD1
clone size: few
J gene: TRBJ2-3

CDR3 protein: CASSRRGTGELFF
CDR3 DNA: TGTGCCAGCAGTCGCAGGGGAACCGGGGAGCTGTTTTTT
V gene: TRBV3-1/TRBV3-2
D gene: NA
clone size: NA
J gene: TRBJ2-2

CDR3 protein: CASSSPGRSPKLAGGLNEQFF
CDR3 DNA: TGTGCCAGCAGCTCCCCCGGTCGGAGCCCGAAACTAGCGGGGGGCCTCAATGAGCAGTTCTTC
V gene: TRBV7-6
D gene: TRBD2
clone size: few
J gene: TRBJ2-1

CDR3 protein: CASSLGGFVDSPLHF
CDR3 DNA: TGTGCCAGCAGCTTGGGAGGTTTTGTCGATTCACCCCTCCACTTT
V gene: TRBV5-4
D gene: NA
clone size: NA
J gene: TRBJ1-6

CDR3 protein: CASSEESGVDGYTF
CDR3 DNA: TGTGCCAGCAGTGAGGAATCGGGGGTCGACGGCTACACCTTC
V gene: TRBV6-4
D gene: NA
clone size: NA
J gene: TRBJ1-2

CDR3 protein: CASSYGPGGEQYF
CDR3 DNA: TGTGCCAGCAGTTACGGGCCGGGAGGAGAGCAGTACTTC
V gene: TRBV6-2/TRBV6-3
D gene: TRBD2
clone size: NA
J gene: TRBJ2-7

CDR3 protein: CASSEALAGTDTQYF
CDR3 DNA: TGTGCCAGCAGTGAAGCACTAGCGGGCACAGATACGCAGTATTTT
V gene: TRBV25-1
D gene: TRBD2
clone size: NA
J gene: TRBJ2-3

CDR3 protein: CASREQGDSYNEQFF
CDR3 DNA: TGTGCCAGCAGGGAGCAGGGGGACTCCTACAATGAGCAGTTCTTC
V gene: TRBV6-4
D gene: TRBD1
clone size: NA
J gene: TRBJ2-1

CDR3 protein: CASSQDSRSSYNSPLHF
CDR3 DNA: TGCGCCAGCAGCCAGGACAGCCGGAGCTCCTATAATTCACCCCTCCACTTT
V gene: TRBV4-1
D gene: NA
clone size: NA
J gene: TRBJ1-6

CDR3 protein: CAWQGATEAFF
CDR3 DNA: TGTGCCTGGCAGGGGGCCACTGAAGCTTTCTTT
V gene: TRBV30
D gene: TRBD1
clone size: NA
J gene: TRBJ1-1

CDR3 protein: CAIRLVGLAGQSDTGELFF
CDR3 DNA: TGTGCCATCAGATTAGTGGGACTAGCGGGGCAATCGGACACCGGGGAGCTGTTTTTT
V gene: TRBV10-3
D gene: TRBD2
clone size: NA
J gene: TRBJ2-2

CDR3 protein: CASSLGQANEKLFF
CDR3 DNA: TGCGCCAGCAGCTTGGGACAGGCTAATGAAAAACTGTTTTTT
V gene: TRBV5-1
D gene: NA
clone size: NA
J gene: TRBJ1-4

CDR3 protein: CASGLVPLAGGRIEQFF
CDR3 DNA: TGTGCTAGTGGTTTGGTCCCCCTAGCGGGGGGGCGAATTGAGCAGTTCTTC
V gene: TRBV12-5
D gene: TRBD2
clone size: many
J gene: TRBJ2-1

CDR3 protein: CASSPGFSQETQYF
CDR3 DNA: TGTGCCAGCTCACCAGGTTTCAGCCAAGAGACCCAGTACTTC
V gene: TRBV18
D gene: NA
clone size: NA
J gene: TRBJ2-5

CDR3 protein: CASSIVAGSEQFF
CDR3 DNA: TGTGCCAGTAGTATAGTGGCGGGCAGTGAGCAGTTCTTC
V gene: TRBV19
D gene: NA
clone size: NA
J gene: TRBJ2-1

CDR3 protein: CASSLGGSGASSYEQYF
CDR3 DNA: TGTGCCAGCAGCTTAGGGGGTAGCGGGGCCAGCTCCTACGAGCAGTACTTC
V gene: TRBV7-9
D gene: TRBD2
clone size: NA
J gene: TRBJ2-7

CDR3 protein: CASAGTGGFGTQYF
CDR3 DNA: TGTGCCAGCGCCGGGACAGGGGGATTCGGTACGCAGTATTTT
V gene: TRBV25-1
D gene: TRBD1
clone size: once
J gene: TRBJ2-3

CDR3 protein: CASRTGPGYTF
CDR3 DNA: TGTGCCAGCAGGACAGGGCCTGGCTACACCTTC
V gene: TRBV2
D gene: TRBD1
clone size: once
J gene: TRBJ1-2

CDR3 protein: CASSPVRLEKLFF
CDR3 DNA: TGTGCCAGCTCACCAGTCAGATTGGAAAAACTGTTTTTT
V gene: TRBV18
D gene: NA
clone size: NA
J gene: TRBJ1-4

CDR3 protein: CSVENGEDTQYF
CDR3 DNA: TGCAGCGTTGAAAACGGGGAAGATACGCAGTATTTT
V gene: TRBV29-1
D gene: NA
clone size: NA
J gene: TRBJ2-3

CDR3 protein: CASSHYLSGSADTQYF
CDR3 DNA: TGTGCCAGCAGCCACTACCTTAGCGGGAGCGCAGATACGCAGTATTTT
V gene: TRBV3-1/TRBV3-2
D gene: TRBD2
clone size: NA
J gene: TRBJ2-3

CDR3 protein: CASSQEGANTEAFF
CDR3 DNA: TGTGCCAGCAGCCAAGAAGGAGCGAACACTGAAGCTTTCTTT
V gene: TRBV4-2
D gene: NA
clone size: NA
J gene: TRBJ1-1

CDR3 protein: CASSLVVATEAFF
CDR3 DNA: TGCGCCAGCAGCTTGGTAGTCGCCACTGAAGCTTTCTTT
V gene: TRBV5-1
D gene: NA
clone size: once
J gene: TRBJ1-1

CDR3 protein: CASSSEQGVGYGYTF
CDR3 DNA: TGTGCCAGCAGCTCTGAACAGGGGGTTGGCTATGGCTACACCTTC
V gene: TRBV5-4
D gene: TRBD1
clone size: NA
J gene: TRBJ1-2

CDR3 protein: CASSRGQGHTGELFF
CDR3 DNA: TGTGCCAGCAGCCGAGGGCAGGGCCACACCGGGGAGCTGTTTTTT
V gene: TRBV7-8
D gene: NA
clone size: NA
J gene: TRBJ2-2

CDR3 protein: CASSFSIQDQPQHF
CDR3 DNA: TGTGCCAGCAGCTTCTCGATTCAGGATCAGCCCCAGCATTTT
V gene: TRBV7-2
D gene: NA
clone size: NA
J gene: TRBJ1-5

CDR3 protein: CASTKRQGDGYTF
CDR3 DNA: TGTGCCAGCACTAAACGGCAGGGTGATGGCTACACCTTC
V gene: TRBV2
D gene: NA
clone size: NA
J gene: TRBJ1-2

CDR3 protein: CASSQEFSGSQYF
CDR3 DNA: TGTGCCAGCAGCCAAGAATTTAGCGGGAGCCAGTACTTC
V gene: TRBV3-1/TRBV3-2
D gene: TRBD2
clone size: NA
J gene: TRBJ2-7

CDR3 protein: CASSQGLAIQETQYF
CDR3 DNA: TGTGCCAGCAGCCAAGGACTAGCGATCCAAGAGACCCAGTACTTC
V gene: TRBV4-2
D gene: TRBD2
clone size: NA
J gene: TRBJ2-5

CDR3 protein: CASSLDSANQPQHF
CDR3 DNA: TGTGCCAGCAGTTTGGACAGCGCTAATCAGCCCCAGCATTTT
V gene: TRBV28
D gene: NA
clone size: NA
J gene: TRBJ1-5

CDR3 protein: CAWSGGGGHSSNQPQHF
CDR3 DNA: TGTGCCTGGAGTGGCGGGGGTGGGCATTCTAGCAATCAGCCCCAGCATTTT
V gene: TRBV30
D gene: NA
clone size: NA
J gene: TRBJ1-5

CDR3 protein: CASSPMTSGDLGNEQFF
CDR3 DNA: TGTGCCAGCAGCCCAATGACTAGCGGGGACCTGGGGAATGAGCAGTTCTTC
V gene: TRBV4-2
D gene: TRBD2
clone size: once
J gene: TRBJ2-1

CDR3 protein: CASSPRGGGGLAGDVKTQYF
CDR3 DNA: TGTGCCAGTAGTCCACGCGGGGGGGGAGGACTAGCGGGAGACGTGAAGACCCAGTACTTC
V gene: TRBV19
D gene: TRBD2
clone size: NA
J gene: TRBJ2-5

CDR3 protein: CASSPTGGTEAFF
CDR3 DNA: TGTGCCAGCTCACCTACGGGTGGGACTGAAGCTTTCTTT
V gene: TRBV18
D gene: NA
clone size: once
J gene: TRBJ1-1

CDR3 protein: CASSTSGSGYTF
CDR3 DNA: TGCGCCAGCAGCACGTCAGGGTCCGGCTACACCTTC
V gene: TRBV5-1
D gene: NA
clone size: NA
J gene: TRBJ1-2

CDR3 protein: CASSSPTLAYEQYF
CDR3 DNA: TGTGCCAGCAGCTCCCCTACATTAGCTTACGAGCAGTACTTC
V gene: TRBV5-6
D gene: NA
clone size: few
J gene: TRBJ2-7